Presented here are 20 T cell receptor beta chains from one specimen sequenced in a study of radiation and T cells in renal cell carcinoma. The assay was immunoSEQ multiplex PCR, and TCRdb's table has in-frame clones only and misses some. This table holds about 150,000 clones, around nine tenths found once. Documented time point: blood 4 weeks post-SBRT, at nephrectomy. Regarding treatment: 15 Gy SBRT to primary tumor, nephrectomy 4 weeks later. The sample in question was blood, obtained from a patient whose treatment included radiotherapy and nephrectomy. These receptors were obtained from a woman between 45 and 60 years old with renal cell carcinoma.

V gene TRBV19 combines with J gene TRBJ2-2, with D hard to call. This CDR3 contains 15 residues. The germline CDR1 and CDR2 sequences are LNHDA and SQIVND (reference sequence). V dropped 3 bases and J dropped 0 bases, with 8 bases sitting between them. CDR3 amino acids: CASSMMAANTGELFF. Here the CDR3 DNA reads TGTGCCAGTAGTATGATGGCAGCGAACACCGGGGAGCTGTTTTTT.

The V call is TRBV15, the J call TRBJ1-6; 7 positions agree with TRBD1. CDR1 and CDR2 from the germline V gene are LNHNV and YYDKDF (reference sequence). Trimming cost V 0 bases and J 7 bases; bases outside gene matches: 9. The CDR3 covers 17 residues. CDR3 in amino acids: CATSRDPARQGNSPLHF. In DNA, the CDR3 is TGTGCCACCAGCAGAGACCCCGCGAGACAGGGAAATTCACCCCTCCACTTT.

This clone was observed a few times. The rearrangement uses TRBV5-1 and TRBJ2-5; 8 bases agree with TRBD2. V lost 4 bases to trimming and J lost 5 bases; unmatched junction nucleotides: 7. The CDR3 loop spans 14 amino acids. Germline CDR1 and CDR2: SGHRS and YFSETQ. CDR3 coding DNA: TGCGCCAGCAGCACGGGACTAGTTGAGGAGACCCAGTACTTC. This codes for CASSTGLVEETQYF.

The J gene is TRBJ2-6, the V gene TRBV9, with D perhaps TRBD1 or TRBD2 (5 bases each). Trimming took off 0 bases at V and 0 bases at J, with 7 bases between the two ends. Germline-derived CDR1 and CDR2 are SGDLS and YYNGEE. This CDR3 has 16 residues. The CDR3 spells CASSVGGDSGANVLTF. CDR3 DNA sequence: TGTGCCAGCAGCGTAGGAGGGGACTCTGGGGCCAACGTCCTGACTTTC.

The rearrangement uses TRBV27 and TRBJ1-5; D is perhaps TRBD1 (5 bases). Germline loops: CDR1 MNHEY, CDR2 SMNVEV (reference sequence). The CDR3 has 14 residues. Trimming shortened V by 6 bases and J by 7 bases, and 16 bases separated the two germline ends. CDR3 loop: CASRVGGSGQPQHF. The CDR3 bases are TGTGCCAGCAGGGTGGGGGGGTCAGGACAGCCCCAGCATTTT.

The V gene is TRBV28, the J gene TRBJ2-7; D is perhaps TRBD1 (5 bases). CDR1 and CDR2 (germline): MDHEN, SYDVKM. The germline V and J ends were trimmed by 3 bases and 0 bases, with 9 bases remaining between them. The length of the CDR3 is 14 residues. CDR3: CASSFQDNSYEQYF. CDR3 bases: TGTGCCAGCAGTTTTCAGGACAACTCCTACGAGCAGTACTTC.

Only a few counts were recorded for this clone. CDR3 residues: CASSLVATQETQYF. CDR3 DNA: TGCGCCAGCAGCTTGGTGGCTACCCAAGAGACCCAGTACTTC. The chain is built from TRBV5-1 and TRBJ2-5; D remains ambiguous. V was shortened by 0 bases and J by 1 base, with 7 bases between the two germline ends. This CDR3 is 14 amino acids long. Germline V CDR1 and CDR2: SGHRS, YFSETQ.

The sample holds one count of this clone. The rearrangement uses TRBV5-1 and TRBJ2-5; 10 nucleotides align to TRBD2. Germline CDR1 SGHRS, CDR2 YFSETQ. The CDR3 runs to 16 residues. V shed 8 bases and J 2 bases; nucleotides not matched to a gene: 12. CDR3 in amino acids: CASRTSGWGGQETQYF. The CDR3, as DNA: TGCGCCAGTAGGACTAGCGGCTGGGGAGGGCAAGAGACCCAGTACTTC.

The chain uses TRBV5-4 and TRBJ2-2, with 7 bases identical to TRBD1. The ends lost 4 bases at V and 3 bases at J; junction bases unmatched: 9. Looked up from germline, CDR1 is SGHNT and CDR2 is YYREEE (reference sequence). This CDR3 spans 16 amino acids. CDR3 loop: CASSRGQEVYTGELFF. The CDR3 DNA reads TGTGCCAGCAGCCGAGGACAGGAGGTTTACACCGGGGAGCTGTTTTTT.

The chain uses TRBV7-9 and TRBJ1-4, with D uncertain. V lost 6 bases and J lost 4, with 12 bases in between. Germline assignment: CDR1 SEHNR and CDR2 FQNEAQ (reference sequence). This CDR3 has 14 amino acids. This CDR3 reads CASRSGNNNEKLFF. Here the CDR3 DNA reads TGTGCCAGCAGATCAGGAAATAATAATGAAAAACTGTTTTTT.

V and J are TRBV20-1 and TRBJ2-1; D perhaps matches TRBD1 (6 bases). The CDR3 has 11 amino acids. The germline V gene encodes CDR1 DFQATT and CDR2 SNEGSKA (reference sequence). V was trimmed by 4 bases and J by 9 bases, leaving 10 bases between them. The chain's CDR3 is CSATQGSEQFF. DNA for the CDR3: TGCAGTGCTACACAGGGAAGTGAGCAGTTCTTC.

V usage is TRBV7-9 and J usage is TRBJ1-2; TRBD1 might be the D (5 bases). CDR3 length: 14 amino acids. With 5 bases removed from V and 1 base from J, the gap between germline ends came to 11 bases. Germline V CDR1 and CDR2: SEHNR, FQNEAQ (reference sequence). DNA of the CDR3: TGTGCCAGCAGCATCGGGGGTTTTAACTATGGCTACACCTTC. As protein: CASSIGGFNYGYTF.

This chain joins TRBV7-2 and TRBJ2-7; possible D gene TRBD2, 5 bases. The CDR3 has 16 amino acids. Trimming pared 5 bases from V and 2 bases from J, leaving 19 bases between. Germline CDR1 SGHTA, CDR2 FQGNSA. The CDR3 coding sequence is TGTGCCAGCAGCCCCCAAACCAGAGGGATTCCCTACGAGCAGTACTTC. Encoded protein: CASSPQTRGIPYEQYF.

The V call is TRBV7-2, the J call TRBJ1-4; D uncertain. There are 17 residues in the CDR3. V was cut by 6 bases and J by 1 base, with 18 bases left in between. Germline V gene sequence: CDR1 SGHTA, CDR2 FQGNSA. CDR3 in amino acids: CASRGRDVIGTNEKLFF. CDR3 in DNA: TGTGCCAGCAGAGGCCGGGATGTGATCGGAACTAATGAAAAACTGTTTTTT.

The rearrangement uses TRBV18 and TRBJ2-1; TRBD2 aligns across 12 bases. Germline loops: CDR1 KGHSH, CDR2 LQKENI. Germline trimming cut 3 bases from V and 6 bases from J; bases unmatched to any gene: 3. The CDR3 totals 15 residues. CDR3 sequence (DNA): TGTGCCAGCTCACCCTTACTAGCGGGGGGCAATGAGCAGTTCTTC. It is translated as CASSPLLAGGNEQFF.

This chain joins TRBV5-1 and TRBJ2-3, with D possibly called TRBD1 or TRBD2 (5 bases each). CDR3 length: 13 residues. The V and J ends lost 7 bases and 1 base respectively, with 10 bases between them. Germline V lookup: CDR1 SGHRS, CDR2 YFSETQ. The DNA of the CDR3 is TGCGCCAGCTCGGGACCTGGCACAGATACGCAGTATTTT. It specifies CASSGPGTDTQYF.

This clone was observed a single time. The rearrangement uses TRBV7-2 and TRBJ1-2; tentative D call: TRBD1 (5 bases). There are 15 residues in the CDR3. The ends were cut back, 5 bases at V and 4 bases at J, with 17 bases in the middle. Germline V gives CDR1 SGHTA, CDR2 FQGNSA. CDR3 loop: CASSQSGSQSYGYTF. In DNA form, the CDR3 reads TGTGCCAGCAGCCAATCAGGGTCCCAATCCTATGGCTACACCTTC.

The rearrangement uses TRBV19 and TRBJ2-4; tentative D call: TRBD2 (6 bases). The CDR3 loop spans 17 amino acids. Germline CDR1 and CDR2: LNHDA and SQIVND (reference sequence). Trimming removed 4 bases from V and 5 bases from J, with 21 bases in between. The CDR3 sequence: CASSRLGSAGRQNIQYF. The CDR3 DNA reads TGTGCCAGTAGTAGGTTGGGCTCGGCAGGGAGGCAAAACATTCAGTACTTC.

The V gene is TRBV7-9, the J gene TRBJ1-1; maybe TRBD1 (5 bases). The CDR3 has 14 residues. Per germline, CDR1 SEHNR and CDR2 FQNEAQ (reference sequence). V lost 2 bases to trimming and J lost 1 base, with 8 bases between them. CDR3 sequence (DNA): TGTGCCAGCAGCTTAAAGGGGAGGAACACTGAAGCTTTCTTT. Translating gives CASSLKGRNTEAFF. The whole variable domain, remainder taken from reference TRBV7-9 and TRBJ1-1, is DTGVSQNPRHKITKRGQNVTFRCDPISEHNRLYWYRQTLGQGPEFLTYFQNEAQLEKSRLLSDRFSAERPKGSFSTLEIQRTEQGDSAMYLCASSLKGRNTEAFFGQGTRLTVV.

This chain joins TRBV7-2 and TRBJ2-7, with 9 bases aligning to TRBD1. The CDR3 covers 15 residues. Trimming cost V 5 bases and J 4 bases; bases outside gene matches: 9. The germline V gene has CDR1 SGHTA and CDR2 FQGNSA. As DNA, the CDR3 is TGTGCCAGCAGCAAAAGGACAGGGGACGGGTACGAGCAGTACTTC. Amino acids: CASSKRTGDGYEQYF.